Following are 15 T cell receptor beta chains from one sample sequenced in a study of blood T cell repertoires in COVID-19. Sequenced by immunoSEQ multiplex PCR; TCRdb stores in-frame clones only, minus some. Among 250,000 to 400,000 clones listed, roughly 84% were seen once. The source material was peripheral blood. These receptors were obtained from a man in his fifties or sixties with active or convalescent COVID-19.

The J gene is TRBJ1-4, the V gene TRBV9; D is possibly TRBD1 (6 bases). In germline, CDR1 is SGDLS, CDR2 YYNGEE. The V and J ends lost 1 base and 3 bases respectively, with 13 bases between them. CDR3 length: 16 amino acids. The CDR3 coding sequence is TGTGCCAGCAGCGTATCTCCAGGGGCGGCTAATGAAAAACTGTTTTTT. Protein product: CASSVSPGAANEKLFF.

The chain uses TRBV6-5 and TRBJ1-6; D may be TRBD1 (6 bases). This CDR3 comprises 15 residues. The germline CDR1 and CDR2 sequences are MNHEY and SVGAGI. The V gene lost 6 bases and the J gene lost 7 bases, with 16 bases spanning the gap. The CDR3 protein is CASSGTPSNNSPLHF. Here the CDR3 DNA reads TGTGCCAGCAGCGGGACACCCTCCAACAATTCACCCCTCCACTTT.

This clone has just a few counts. The CDR3 sequence: CASSLGGGNQPQHF. CDR3 bases: TGTGCCAGCAGCCTGGGGGGTGGCAATCAGCCCCAGCATTTT. This chain connects TRBV7-6 to TRBJ1-5; TRBD1 might be the D (5 bases). The CDR3 covers 14 residues. Germline V gene lookup returns CDR1 SGHVS and CDR2 FNYEAQ. V was shortened by 5 bases and J by 2 bases, with 10 bases between the two germline ends.

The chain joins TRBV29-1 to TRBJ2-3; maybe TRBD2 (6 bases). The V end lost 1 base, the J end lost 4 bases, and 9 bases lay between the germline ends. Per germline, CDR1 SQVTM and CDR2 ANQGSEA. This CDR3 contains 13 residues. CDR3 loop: CSVEVSGADTQYF. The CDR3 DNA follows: TGCAGCGTTGAAGTCTCGGGAGCAGATACGCAGTATTTT.

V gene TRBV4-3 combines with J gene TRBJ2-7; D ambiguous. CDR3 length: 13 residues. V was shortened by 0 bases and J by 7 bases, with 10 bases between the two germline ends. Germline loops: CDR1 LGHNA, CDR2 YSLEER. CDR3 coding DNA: TGCGCCAGCAGCCAAGATATTGTGAGGGAGCAGTACTTC. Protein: CASSQDIVREQYF.

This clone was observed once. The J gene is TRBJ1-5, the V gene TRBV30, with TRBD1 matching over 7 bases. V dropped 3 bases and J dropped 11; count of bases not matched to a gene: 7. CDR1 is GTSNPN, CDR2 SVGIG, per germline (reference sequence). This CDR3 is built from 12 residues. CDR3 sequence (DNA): TGTGCCTGGAGCTTACAGGGGAACACCCAGCATTTT. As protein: CAWSLQGNTQHF.

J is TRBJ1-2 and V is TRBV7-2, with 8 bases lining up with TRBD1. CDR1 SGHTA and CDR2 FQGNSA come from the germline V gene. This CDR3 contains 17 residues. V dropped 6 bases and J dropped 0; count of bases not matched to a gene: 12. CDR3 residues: CASRPRQGRNSNYGYTF. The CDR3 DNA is TGTGCCAGCAGACCTCGACAGGGGCGAAATTCTAACTATGGCTACACCTTC.

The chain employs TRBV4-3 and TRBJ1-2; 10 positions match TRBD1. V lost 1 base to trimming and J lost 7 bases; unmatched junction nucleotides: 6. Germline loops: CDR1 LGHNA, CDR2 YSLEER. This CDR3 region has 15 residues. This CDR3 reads CASSQVRQGAGGYTF. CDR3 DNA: TGCGCCAGCAGCCAAGTTCGACAGGGGGCGGGTGGCTACACCTTC.

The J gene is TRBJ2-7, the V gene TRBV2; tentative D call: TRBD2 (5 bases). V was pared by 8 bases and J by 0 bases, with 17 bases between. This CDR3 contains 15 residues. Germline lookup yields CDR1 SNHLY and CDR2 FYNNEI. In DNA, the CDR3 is TGTGCCAGCTCCCTCGCGGGCGGTAGCTCCTACGAGCAGTACTTC. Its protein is CASSLAGGSSYEQYF.

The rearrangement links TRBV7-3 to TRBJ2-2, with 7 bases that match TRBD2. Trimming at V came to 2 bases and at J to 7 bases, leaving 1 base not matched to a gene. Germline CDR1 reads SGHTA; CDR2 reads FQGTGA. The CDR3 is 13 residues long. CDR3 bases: TGTGCCAGCAGCTTACTAGCGGTCGGGGAGCTGTTTTTT. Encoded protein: CASSLLAVGELFF. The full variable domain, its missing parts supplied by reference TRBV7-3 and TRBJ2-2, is GAGVSQTPSNKVTEKGKYVELRCDPISGHTALYWYRQSLGQGPEFLIYFQGTGAADDSGLPNDRFFAVRPEGSVSTLKIQRTERGDSAVYLCASSLLAVGELFFGEGSRLTVL.

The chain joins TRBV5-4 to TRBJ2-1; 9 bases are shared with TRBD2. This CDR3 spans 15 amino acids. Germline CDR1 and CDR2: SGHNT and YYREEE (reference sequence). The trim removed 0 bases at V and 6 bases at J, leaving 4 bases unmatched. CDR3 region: CASSLGGAGGNEQFF. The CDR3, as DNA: TGTGCCAGCAGCTTGGGAGGAGCGGGAGGCAATGAGCAGTTCTTC.

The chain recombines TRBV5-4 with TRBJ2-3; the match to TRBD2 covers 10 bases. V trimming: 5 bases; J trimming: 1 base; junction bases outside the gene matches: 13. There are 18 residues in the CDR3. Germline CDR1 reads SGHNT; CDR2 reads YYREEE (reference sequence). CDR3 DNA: TGTGCCAGCAGATCGGGACTAGCGCCAGGGGGGCGCACAGATACGCAGTATTTT. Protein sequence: CASRSGLAPGGRTDTQYF. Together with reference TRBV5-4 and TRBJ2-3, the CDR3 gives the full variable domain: ETGVTQSPTHLIKTRGQQVTLRCSSQSGHNTVSWYQQALGQGPQFIFQYYREEENGRGNFPPRFSGLQFPNYSSELNVNALELDDSALYLCASRSGLAPGGRTDTQYFGPGTRLTVL.

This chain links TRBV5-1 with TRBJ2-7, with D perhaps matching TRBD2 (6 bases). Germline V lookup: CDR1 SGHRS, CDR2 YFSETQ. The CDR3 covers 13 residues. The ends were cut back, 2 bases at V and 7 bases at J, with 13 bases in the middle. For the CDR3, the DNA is TGCGCCAGCAGCTTTGGGGAGGAAAGGGAGCAGTACTTC. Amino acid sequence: CASSFGEEREQYF.

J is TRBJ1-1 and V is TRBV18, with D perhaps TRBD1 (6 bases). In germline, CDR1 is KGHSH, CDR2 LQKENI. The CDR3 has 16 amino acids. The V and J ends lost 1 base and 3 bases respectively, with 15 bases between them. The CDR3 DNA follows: TGTGCCAGCTCACCACGTACAGGGTCCAGGGACACTGAAGCTTTCTTT. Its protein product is CASSPRTGSRDTEAFF.

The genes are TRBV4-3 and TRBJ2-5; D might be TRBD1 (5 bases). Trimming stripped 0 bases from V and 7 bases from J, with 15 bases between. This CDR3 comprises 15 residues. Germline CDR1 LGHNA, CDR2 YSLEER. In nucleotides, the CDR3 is TGCGCCAGCAGCCAAGAAGGGGTCCCAAGGGGGACCCAGTACTTC. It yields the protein CASSQEGVPRGTQYF.